This TCR beta chain is drawn from a study of a mutant IDH1 vaccine in newly diagnosed glioma. Study background: Patients received eight vaccinations in weeks 1, 3, 5, 7, 11, 15, 19, 23. Treated patients, roughly 60% male and about 38% female, averaged about 40 years of age.

Worth noting for this clone: Its antigen is still unknown.

Noted time point: week 11, during vaccination. A 20-mer mutant IDH1 peptide at 300 ug was injected subcutaneously with topical imiquimod. Donors harbored newly found WHO grade 3 or 4 IDH1-mutant, ATRX-lost astrocytomas. V gave up 5 bases and J gave up 4 bases; unmatched junction bases: 4. Germline assignment: CDR1 MDHEN and CDR2 SYDVKM. The CDR3 has 15 residues. Clones were sequenced by immunoSEQ multiplex PCR, and TCRdb holds only the in-frame ones, with some missing. The sample lists about 120,000 clones; about four fifths were seen once. Source: PBMCs, taken from a glioma patient whose treatment included an IDH1 peptide vaccine. The chain recombines TRBV28 with TRBJ2-7, with 14 bases fitting TRBD2. The TCR comes from a man aged 40-50 years with glioma. In DNA, the CDR3 is TGTGCCAGCAGTCTGTGGACTAGCGGGGGGTACGAGCAGTACTTC. Its translation: CASSLWTSGGYEQYF. Complete variable domain (other parts from reference TRBV28 and TRBJ2-7): DVKVTQSSRYLVKRTGEKVFLECVQDMDHENMFWYRQDPGLGLRLIYFSYDVKMKEKGDIPEGYSVSREKKERFSLILESASTNQTSMYLCASSLWTSGGYEQYFGPGTRLTVT.